This T cell receptor (beta chain) was captured in a study of blood T cell repertoires in COVID-19. Looking at the study overall: The samples span acute and convalescent COVID-19 from the United States, Italy and Spain. T cells, B-cell-depleted T cells, or PBMCs provided the cDNA or gDNA that served as material.

How the authors handled the data: Reference gene primer amplification yielded estimated nucleated cell counts. The table came from immunoSEQ multiplex PCR; TCRdb's copy has only in-frame clones and leaves some out. V, J and clone size derive from that table, while D and trimming were established from the DNA sequence. Counted here are approximately 270,000 clones, roughly 86% occurring once; the ten biggest clones make up about 8.8%. The germline V gene encodes CDR1 SGDLS and CDR2 YYNGEE. The CDR3 totals 13 residues. V was shortened by 3 bases and J by 15 bases, with 16 bases between the two germline ends.

Sequenced sample: peripheral blood. The chain combines TRBV9 with TRBJ1-6; a weak D match, TRBD1 (6 bases). The clonotype originates from a man between 40 and 49 years old with active or convalescent COVID-19. CDR3 DNA: TGTGCCAGCAGCGGGACAACAGGGAGTTACCTCCACTTT. Residues: CASSGTTGSYLHF. Looking up the rest from reference TRBV9 and TRBJ1-6 gives the full variable domain: DSGVTQTPKHLITATGQRVTLRCSPRSGDLSVYWYQQSLDQGLQFLIQYYNGEERAKGNILERFSAQQFPDLHSELNLSSLELGDSALYFCASSGTTGSYLHFGNGTRLTVT.